The rows below give T cell receptor beta chains drawn from one sample of a study of blood T cell repertoires in COVID-19. Method: immunoSEQ multiplex PCR; TCRdb's copy keeps in-frame clones and lacks some. Here the sample spans roughly 230,000 clones, about 88% being singletons. The sequencing input was peripheral blood. Receptor source: a woman aged 40 to 49 who had recovered from COVID-19. CDR3s include the opening cysteine and the closing phenylalanine or tryptophan. Each record gives: V gene, J gene, D gene, clone size, CDR3 DNA, CDR3 protein. A D gene is named only where the DNA matches it firmly. Not every row has a clone size; where given, it reads once, few, many or a size class.

>TRBV5-4|TRBJ2-5|NA|few
TGTGCCAGCAGGGTGACAGGAGGAGAGACCCAGTACTTC
CASRVTGGETQYF
>TRBV11-2|TRBJ1-1|NA|NA
TGTGCCAGCAGCTCCTTTTTAGGCCTGACAAAGGAAGCTTTCTTT
CASSSFLGLTKEAFF
>TRBV29-1|TRBJ2-3|NA|NA
TGCAGCGTCCAGACTAGACGTGACACAGATACGCAGTATTTT
CSVQTRRDTDTQYF
>TRBV15|TRBJ2-1|NA|NA
TGTGCCACCAGCAGAGAGGGGGGGCTCTACAATGAGCAGTTCTTC
CATSREGGLYNEQFF
>TRBV9|TRBJ2-2|NA|NA
TGTGCCAGCAGCGTGGGGGGAGCCGGGGAGCTGTTTTTT
CASSVGGAGELFF
>TRBV30|TRBJ2-1|TRBD1|once
TGTGCCTGCGGGACAGGGGTCAATGAGCAGTTCTTC
CACGTGVNEQFF
>TRBV28|TRBJ1-3|NA|NA
TGTGCCAGCCTACCTCCGGGAGGAAACACCATATATTTT
CASLPPGGNTIYF
>TRBV28|TRBJ2-7|TRBD1|NA
TGTGCCAGCAGAACCGGGACAGGGGGAGTTTACGAGCAGTACTTC
CASRTGTGGVYEQYF
>TRBV29-1|TRBJ1-4|NA|NA
TGCAGCGTTGGGCAGGGTAGTAATAATGAAAAACTGTTTTTT
CSVGQGSNNEKLFF
>TRBV27|TRBJ2-5|TRBD2|NA
TGTGCCAGCAGCGGGACTAGCGGGAGCTGGCAAGAGACCCAGTACTTC
CASSGTSGSWQETQYF
>TRBV2|TRBJ1-2|NA|NA
TGTGCCAGCACCGTTGTGGTCCAGGGTTCGAATGGCTATGGCTACACCTTC
CASTVVVQGSNGYGYTF
>TRBV18|TRBJ2-2|TRBD2|NA
TGTGCCAGCTCTCGCAGCGGGGCTGACACCGGGGAGCTGTTTTTT
CASSRSGADTGELFF
>TRBV11-2|TRBJ2-1|NA|NA
TGTGCCAGCAGCGAGAACAGATTTAGCTCCTACAATGAGCAGTTCTTC
CASSENRFSSYNEQFF
>TRBV7-9|TRBJ1-6|TRBD1|once
TGTGCCAGCAGCTTAGTGGCGGGGACAGGGGTGTCACCCCTCCACTTT
CASSLVAGTGVSPLHF
>TRBV9|TRBJ2-3|NA|NA
TGTGCCAGCAGCGTAGGCTCTAGTCTAAGCACAGATACGCAGTATTTT
CASSVGSSLSTDTQYF
>TRBV18|TRBJ2-5|NA|NA
TGTGCCAGCTCACCACTAACAGGGTCACAAGAGACCCAGTACTTC
CASSPLTGSQETQYF
>TRBV7-9|TRBJ1-6|NA|NA
TGTGCCAGCAGCTTAGATAGCGGCAGTAATTCACCCCTCCACTTT
CASSLDSGSNSPLHF
>TRBV30|TRBJ2-2|TRBD1|NA
TGTGCCTGGAGCCCAAGGGACAGCCCGAACACCGGGGAGCTGTTTTTT
CAWSPRDSPNTGELFF
>TRBV6-6|TRBJ2-1|NA|once
TGTGCCAGCAGTTACGGGCAGGGTAGGGACTACAATGAGCAGTTCTTC
CASSYGQGRDYNEQFF
>TRBV25-1|TRBJ2-2|NA|NA
TGTGCCAGCAGTGATACAGGTTTCGGGGAGCTGTTTTTT
CASSDTGFGELFF
>TRBV28|TRBJ1-4|NA|NA
TGTGCCAGCTCCCTTGGGGGGGCAACTAATGAAAAACTGTTTTTT
CASSLGGATNEKLFF
>TRBV19|TRBJ1-5|NA|NA
TGTGCGCACAAACCCCCTGAGGGAGGGGGACAGCCCCAGCATTTT
CAHKPPEGGGQPQHF
>TRBV28|TRBJ1-4|NA|NA
TGTGCCAGCAGTGCTTCCGGGACTCCAGCAACTAATGAAAAACTGTTTTTT
CASSASGTPATNEKLFF
>TRBV5-5|TRBJ2-7|TRBD1|NA
TGTGCCAGCAGCTTTAGATCCTCGACAGGGGAGTTTCTCTACGAGCAGTACTTC
CASSFRSSTGEFLYEQYF
>TRBV14|TRBJ2-1|NA|once
TGTGCCAGCAGCCAGGCCTTCCATGAGCAGTTCTTC
CASSQAFHEQFF
>TRBV27|TRBJ1-1|TRBD1|NA
TGTGCCAGCAGTTTATCCCCGGGACAGGGCGCTTTCTTT
CASSLSPGQGAFF
>TRBV27|TRBJ2-7|TRBD1|NA
TGTGCCAGCAGTCCACGGACAGGCAACGAGCAGTACTTC
CASSPRTGNEQYF
>TRBV6-5|TRBJ1-3|NA|NA
TGTGCCAGCAGCCCCGCACAGGGCTCTGGAAACACCATATATTTT
CASSPAQGSGNTIYF
>TRBV7-2|TRBJ1-3|NA|medium-sized
TGTGCCAGCAGCTTAGCGTCGGGAAACACCATATATTTT
CASSLASGNTIYF
>TRBV2|TRBJ1-1|NA|NA
TGTGCCAGCAGTTGGCAGGGAGGCACTGAAGCTTTCTTT
CASSWQGGTEAFF
>TRBV15|TRBJ1-4|TRBD1|once
TGTGCCACCTTAAACAGGGGGCACGAAAAACTGTTTTTT
CATLNRGHEKLFF
>TRBV9|TRBJ1-1|NA|NA
TGTGCCAGCAGCTCCCCCGTTACAGACATGAACACTGAAGCTTTCTTT
CASSSPVTDMNTEAFF
>TRBV3-1/TRBV3-2|TRBJ2-7|NA|few
TGTGCCAGCAATCTAGCGAGCTCCTACGAGCAGTACTTC
CASNLASSYEQYF
>TRBV3-1/TRBV3-2|TRBJ2-5|NA|NA
TGTGCCAGCAGCCAAGAAGGGACACAAGAGACCCAGTACTTC
CASSQEGTQETQYF
>TRBV30|TRBJ1-4|TRBD1|NA
TGTGCCTGGAGACTTCAGGGACAGACTAATGAAAAACTGTTTTTT
CAWRLQGQTNEKLFF
>TRBV29-1|TRBJ2-1|NA|NA
TGCAGCGTTGCGACAGACTCCTACAATGAGCAGTTCTTC
CSVATDSYNEQFF
>TRBV4-1|TRBJ1-4|TRBD1|NA
TGCGCCAGCAGCCAAGCAGGGGGAATTAATGAAAAACTGTTTTTT
CASSQAGGINEKLFF
>TRBV5-1|TRBJ2-5|NA|NA
TGCGCCAGCAGCTTGGCCCTCTTAGACGGAGAAGAGACCCAGTACTTC
CASSLALLDGEETQYF
>TRBV5-1|TRBJ2-2|TRBD1|NA
TGCGCCAGCGCAGGACAGGGTAACACCGGGGAGCTGTTTTTT
CASAGQGNTGELFF
>TRBV5-1|TRBJ1-2|TRBD1|NA
TGCGCCAGCAGCTTGGTTCCAACCGGGACCCCAGGGGGTGGCTACACCTTC
CASSLVPTGTPGGGYTF
>TRBV28|TRBJ1-6|NA|NA
TGTGCCAGCAATTCAGGGAACTATTCACCCCTCCACTTT
CASNSGNYSPLHF
>TRBV7-2|TRBJ2-1|NA|few
TGTGCCAGCAGCTCCCGACCGGGGTGGGAGCAGTTCTTC
CASSSRPGWEQFF
>TRBV11-3|TRBJ2-2|NA|NA
TGTGCCAGCAGCTTAGGTGGGGGCGATTTCACCGGGGAGCTGTTTTTT
CASSLGGGDFTGELFF
>TRBV28|TRBJ1-2|NA|NA
TGTGCCAGCAGTATCACAGAAAGGGGCTACACCTTC
CASSITERGYTF
>TRBV5-1|TRBJ2-5|NA|NA
TGCGCCAGTGGGCAGGGAGCGGGCCCCCAAGAGACCCAGTACTTC
CASGQGAGPQETQYF
>TRBV6-5|TRBJ2-5|TRBD2|NA
TGTGCCACCAGGGGGAGTAGCGGGAGTCGGGAGACCCAGTACTTC
CATRGSSGSRETQYF
>TRBV7-9|TRBJ2-1|TRBD2|NA
TGTGCCAGCAGCTTAGGGGTCTCGGGACTAACTTACAATGAGCAGTTCTTC
CASSLGVSGLTYNEQFF
>TRBV9|TRBJ1-2|TRBD1|NA
TGTGCCAGCAGCCTCGAGGACGGGACAGGGTTTCAGTATGGCTACACCTTC
CASSLEDGTGFQYGYTF
>TRBV19|TRBJ2-1|TRBD2|NA
TGTGCCAGTAGTACGGCTAGCGGGGTCCTTGAGCAGTTCTTC
CASSTASGVLEQFF
>TRBV7-6|TRBJ2-1|NA|few
TGTGCCAGCTCCAGAGTTAGCGGCTCCTACAATGAGCAGTTCTTC
CASSRVSGSYNEQFF
>TRBV3-1/TRBV3-2|TRBJ1-1|NA|NA
TGTGCCAGCAGCCAAGACAGGGTCCGCACTGAAGCTTTCTTT
CASSQDRVRTEAFF
>TRBV5-4|TRBJ2-6|NA|NA
TGTGCCAGCAGCCCCTGGACAGCCGGGGCCAACGTCCTGACTTTC
CASSPWTAGANVLTF
>TRBV6-5|TRBJ1-6|NA|once
TGTGCCAGCAGCTTCCAGGGTGATAATTCACCCCTCCACTTT
CASSFQGDNSPLHF
>TRBV19|TRBJ2-7|NA|NA
TGTGCCAGTAGTATGGACAGCTACGAGCAGTACTTC
CASSMDSYEQYF
>TRBV4-1|TRBJ2-7|TRBD1|once
TGCGCCAGCAGCCAAGTACAGGGGGGAGACGACGAGCAGTACTTC
CASSQVQGGDDEQYF
>TRBV28|TRBJ1-4|NA|NA
TGTGCCAGCAGTCCCTCCCGAGGGCTTTTGGAAAAACTGTTTTTT
CASSPSRGLLEKLFF
>TRBV3-1/TRBV3-2|TRBJ2-1|TRBD2|NA
TGTGCCAGCAGCCAAGGACTAGCGGAGGTCTATGAGCAGTTCTTC
CASSQGLAEVYEQFF
>TRBV19|TRBJ1-2|NA|NA
TGTGCCAGTAGTATAGATGATGGCAGGGTTGGCTCCCACGAACCCTCTAACTATGGCTACACCTTC
CASSIDDGRVGSHEPSNYGYTF
>TRBV12-3/TRBV12-4|TRBJ2-7|NA|NA
TGTGCCAGCAGTTCTCGGGTGAGGTACGAGCAGTACTTC
CASSSRVRYEQYF